This T cell receptor beta chain emerged from a study of CD8+CD57+ T cells in acquired aplastic anemia. Study information: Sorted CD4+ and CD8+ cells yielded DNA averaging around 3.5 ug. Study conclusions and caveats: Overlapping CD8+ CDR3 repertoires of patients and controls contained under 30 shared sequences.

Patients sequenced had flow cytometry evidence of CD8+CD57+ cell expansion. The patients all had a severe acquired aplastic anemia diagnosis. Patients were therapy-naive when their blood was sampled. This clonotype was seen repeatedly, ten times or more. What it recognizes is unknown. The CDR3 consists of 12 residues. Trimming pared 5 bases from V and 9 bases from J, leaving 12 bases between. Germline CDR1 is SGHTA and CDR2 is FQGNSA. Genomic DNA, serving as template, underwent TCR beta VDJ and CDR3 profiling. MiXCR was run by TCRdb on the reads, yielding one entry per CDR3 protein. The sample includes under 200,000 distinct CDR3 sequences, roughly 45% of them seen just once.

Sequencing was performed on sorted CD4+, CD8+, or CD8+CD57+ T cells (not recorded which) from PBMCs. This clonotype was obtained from a human donor with aplastic anemia. V is TRBV7-2 and J is TRBJ2-3; D might be TRBD2 (6 bases). CDR3 DNA: TGTGCCAGCAGCCGCGGGGCTGGAACGCAGTATTTT. Its translation is CASSRGAGTQYF. Drawing the rest from reference TRBV7-2 and TRBJ2-3, the complete variable domain is GAGVSQSPSNKVTEKGKDVELRCDPISGHTALYWYRQSLGQGLEFLIYFQGNSAPDKSGLPSDRFSAERTGGSVSTLTIQRTQQEDSAVYLCASSRGAGTQYFGPGTRLTVL.